This T cell receptor (beta chain) stems from a study of blood T cells in healthy people across ages. This CDR3 is 20 amino acids long. The ends were cut back, 0 bases at V and 1 base at J, with 25 bases in the middle. Germline V gene lookup returns CDR1 SGHAT and CDR2 FQNNGV. General observations from the study: Observed TCR beta diversity per million T cells went down as age went up. This fall followed a roughly linear course with age.

With a J-beta primer mix and a sample-barcoded 5' primer, a second PCR ran about 7 to 11 cycles. Each CDR3 protein is one row after TCRdb ran MiXCR on the 5' RACE reads. The table shows some 940,000 distinct CDR3 sequences, with under 35% occurring only once. This clonotype was seen a few times. Its antigen is unidentified. These records were also assigned to another study, of T cells of mothers and their children. From that report: In this cohort, donors were three healthy Caucasian mothers plus their six children. At a rate of 1.5 ug per 15 ul, cDNA synthesis received all of the extracted RNA. Each mother gave over 9.5 million TCR beta CDR3 reads; each child, approximately 3 million.

This clonotype was sampled from a woman in her thirties or forties in good health. The gene calls are TRBV11-2 and TRBJ2-7, with D perhaps TRBD1 (5 bases). The sequenced material came from blood. The CDR3 loop reads CASSLESPASSRVLSYEQYF. The CDR3 DNA sequence: TGTGCCAGCAGCTTAGAAAGTCCCGCGTCGTCCAGGGTCCTTTCCTACGAGCAGTACTTC. Together with reference TRBV11-2 and TRBJ2-7, the CDR3 gives the full variable domain: EAGVAQSPRYKIIEKRQSVAFWCNPISGHATLYWYQQILGQGPKLLIQFQNNGVVDDSQLPKDRFSAERLKGVDSTLKIQPAKLEDSAVYLCASSLESPASSRVLSYEQYFGPGTRLTVT.